The 27 T cell receptor beta chains in this list originate from one sample, sequenced in a study of CD8+ T cells in alopecia areata. Once RNA had been extracted, it was reverse transcribed into cDNA to act as the sequencing template. Sequencing used immunoSEQ multiplex PCR; TCRdb keeps in-frame clones, though not all of them. The sample lists 190,000 or so clones, roughly three fifths occurring once. Treatment indicated: oral pan-JAK inhibitor, 5-10 mg twice daily. The specimen was CD8+ T cells sorted from blood, collected at week 24, from a patient treated with tofacitinib. These receptor sequences come from a human donor with alopecia areata.

The genes are TRBV5-6 and TRBJ1-1; no definite D call. V lost 7 bases and J 1 base, leaving 5 bases between the germline ends. CDR1 and CDR2 (germline): SGHDT, YYEEEE. This CDR3 spans 11 amino acids. CDR3 sequence: CASAKNTEAFF. CDR3 bases: TGTGCCAGCGCGAAGAACACTGAAGCTTTCTTT.

The rearrangement links TRBV9 to TRBJ2-1; no reliable D call. There are 13 residues in the CDR3. V was clipped by 0 bases and J by 8 bases, with 9 bases between them. Germline-derived CDR1 and CDR2 are SGDLS and YYNGEE. The CDR3: CASSVGRFDEQFF. In DNA, the CDR3 is TGTGCCAGCAGCGTAGGGCGGTTTGATGAGCAGTTCTTC.

This clone was seen only a few times. V and J are TRBV29-1 and TRBJ1-2, with 7 bases aligning to TRBD1. The germline V gene encodes CDR1 SQVTM and CDR2 ANQGSEA. With 6 bases clipped from V and 3 bases from J, the junction kept 7 bases outside the gene matches. CDR3 length: 13 residues. CDR3 coding DNA: TGCAGCGTCAGTCAGGGGGTATACTATGGCTACACCTTC. Amino acid sequence: CSVSQGVYYGYTF.

The chain is built from TRBV13 and TRBJ1-1, with D hard to call. V lost 5 bases to trimming and J lost 1 base, with 8 bases between them. The CDR3 has 13 residues. CDR1 is PRHDT and CDR2 is FYEKMQ in the germline V gene (reference sequence). For the CDR3, the DNA is TGTGCCAGCAGCCACCCCACGAACACTGAAGCTTTCTTT. Translation gives CASSHPTNTEAFF.

This clone was counted between two and nine times. J is TRBJ2-2 and V is TRBV6-5; TRBD2 might be the D (7 bases). The CDR3 consists of 15 residues. Trimming removed 2 bases at V and 7 bases at J, with 14 bases between. Germline-derived CDR1 and CDR2 are MNHEY and SVGAGI. As DNA, the CDR3 is TGTGCCAGCAGTTACGGGGGGGGCCCCGGCGGGGAGCTGTTTTTT. Translated, it gives CASSYGGGPGGELFF.

The J gene is TRBJ2-2, the V gene TRBV5-1; the D gene is possibly TRBD1 (6 bases). There are 14 residues in the CDR3. Trimming pared 1 base from V and 7 bases from J, leaving 11 bases between. CDR1 and CDR2 (germline): SGHRS, YFSETQ. CDR3 bases: TGCGCCAGCAGCTTGCCAGGGGCAGGCGGGGAGCTGTTTTTT. Amino acids: CASSLPGAGGELFF. Full variable domain (rest looked up from reference TRBV5-1 and TRBJ2-2): KAGVTQTPRYLIKTRGQQVTLSCSPISGHRSVSWYQQTPGQGLQFLFEYFSETQRNKGNFPGRFSGRQFSNSRSEMNVSTLELGDSALYLCASSLPGAGGELFFGEGSRLTVL.

This chain links TRBV5-6 with TRBJ1-6, with 11 positions matching TRBD1. The length of the CDR3 is 14 residues. Germline CDR1 reads SGHDT; CDR2 reads YYEEEE. Trimming cost V 3 bases and J 10 bases; bases outside gene matches: 3. The CDR3 nucleotides are TGTGCCAGCAGCTGGGGGACAGGGGGATCACCCCTCCACTTT. Its translation is CASSWGTGGSPLHF.

The table lists this clone with a few counts. The genes are TRBV19 and TRBJ1-5; D might be TRBD1 (6 bases). The CDR3 totals 15 residues. Germline loops: CDR1 LNHDA, CDR2 SQIVND (reference sequence). V gave up 6 bases and J gave up 1 base, with 13 bases separating them. Here the CDR3 reads CASSWTVISNQPQHF. As DNA, the CDR3 is TGTGCCAGTAGCTGGACAGTTATCAGCAATCAGCCCCAGCATTTT.

The chain has TRBV6-1 and TRBJ1-1; D is unresolved. The CDR3 is 14 residues long. The ends were cut back, 4 bases at V and 7 bases at J, with 16 bases in the middle. Germline V lookup: CDR1 MNHNS, CDR2 SASEGT. The CDR3 region is CASSGGHLIIEAFF. CDR3 in DNA: TGTGCCAGCAGTGGAGGGCACCTAATAATTGAAGCTTTCTTT.

The gene calls are TRBV6-5 and TRBJ1-2; weak D call: TRBD1 (5 bases). Germline CDR1 reads MNHEY; CDR2 reads SVGAGI. The CDR3 is 15 amino acids. Trimming removed 7 bases from V and 4 bases from J, with 19 bases in between. The chain's CDR3 is CASTTVDSKSYGYTF. Written as DNA, the CDR3 is TGTGCCAGCACCACGGTTGACAGTAAGAGCTATGGCTACACCTTC.

J is TRBJ2-5 and V is TRBV15; tentatively, D is TRBD2 (5 bases). V was trimmed by 2 bases and J by 4 bases, leaving 8 bases between them. CDR1 is LNHNV, CDR2 YYDKDF, per germline (reference sequence). The CDR3 is made up of 13 amino acids. Here the CDR3 reads CATSRSGSETQYF. Written as DNA, the CDR3 is TGTGCCACCAGCAGATCGGGGTCAGAGACCCAGTACTTC. Drawing the rest from reference TRBV15 and TRBJ2-5, the complete variable domain is DAMVIQNPRYQVTQFGKPVTLSCSQTLNHNVMYWYQQKSSQAPKLLFHYYDKDFNNEADTPDNFQSRRPNTSFCFLDIRSPGLGDTAMYLCATSRSGSETQYFGPGTRLLVL.

This clone has a single count. This sequence joins TRBV27 and TRBJ1-2; D not resolved. Germline assignment: CDR1 MNHEY and CDR2 SMNVEV (reference sequence). Deletions cut 6 bases from V and 7 bases from J, with 15 bases between. The CDR3 is 13 amino acids. The CDR3 is CASSPGQTLGYTF. CDR3 nucleotide sequence: TGTGCCAGCAGCCCGGGCCAGACGCTTGGCTACACCTTC.

CDR3 bases: TGCAGCGTTGAAGATCGCTCAGAAACCTACGAGCAGTACTTC. It is translated as CSVEDRSETYEQYF. V gene TRBV29-1 combines with J gene TRBJ2-7, with D uncertain. Germline V gives CDR1 SQVTM, CDR2 ANQGSEA. This CDR3 has 14 residues. V was pared by 0 bases and J by 2 bases, with 11 bases between.

The rearrangement joins TRBV2 to TRBJ1-2, with 8 bases matching TRBD1. The CDR3 totals 13 residues. J was trimmed by 6 bases and V by 8 bases; bases with no gene match: 8. Germline values: CDR1 SNHLY, CDR2 FYNNEI. The CDR3 coding sequence is TGTGCCAGCGATGGACAGGGACATAATGGCTACACCTTC. Protein sequence: CASDGQGHNGYTF.

The chain employs TRBV25-1 and TRBJ1-1; 12 nucleotides agree with TRBD1. Germline lookup yields CDR1 MGHDK and CDR2 SYGVNS. Trimming took 4 bases from V and 11 from J; bases not matched to a gene: 5. The CDR3 is made up of 13 amino acids. The CDR3 nucleotides are TGTGCCAGCAGTGGGGACAGGGGGCTTATTGCTTTCTTT. Translating it yields CASSGDRGLIAFF.

The rearrangement joins TRBV7-8 to TRBJ1-1, with unresolved D. The CDR3 loop spans 14 amino acids. V gave up 0 bases and J gave up 0 bases, with 5 bases separating them. Per germline, CDR1 SGHVS and CDR2 FQNEAQ. The CDR3 nucleotides are TGTGCCAGCAGCTTAGCGCAAGTGAACACTGAAGCTTTCTTT. Protein: CASSLAQVNTEAFF.

V usage is TRBV7-9 and J usage is TRBJ1-2; TRBD1 agrees at 8 bases. CDR3 size: 16 residues. J was trimmed by 2 bases and V by 5 bases; bases with no gene match: 10. Looked up from germline, CDR1 is SEHNR and CDR2 is FQNEAQ (reference sequence). CDR3 protein: CASSTGTGLLNYGYTF. In DNA form, the CDR3 reads TGTGCCAGCAGCACCGGGACAGGACTCCTAAACTATGGCTACACCTTC. The full variable domain, in which reference TRBV7-9 and TRBJ1-2 provide the parts outside the CDR3, is DTGVSQNPRHKITKRGQNVTFRCDPISEHNRLYWYRQTLGQGPEFLTYFQNEAQLEKSRLLSDRFSAERPKGSFSTLEIQRTEQGDSAMYLCASSTGTGLLNYGYTFGSGTRLTVV.

The rearrangement joins TRBV19 to TRBJ1-5; 10 nucleotides match TRBD1. With 6 bases clipped from V and 1 base from J, the junction kept 12 bases outside the gene matches. The CDR3 loop spans 18 amino acids. Per germline, CDR1 LNHDA and CDR2 SQIVND (reference sequence). CDR3 in DNA: TGTGCCAGTAGCTATCCCCGGGACAGGGGTAGGAGCAATCAGCCCCAGCATTTT. This sequence encodes CASSYPRDRGRSNQPQHF.

This clone was picked up a small number of times. The chain carries TRBV4-1 and TRBJ2-1; 9 bases agree with TRBD1. The germline CDR1 and CDR2 sequences are MGHRA and YSYEKL. Trimming took 3 bases from V and 0 from J; bases not matched to a gene: 9. The CDR3 length is 18 residues. Here the CDR3 reads CASSQTGGYDSSYNEQFF. The CDR3 DNA follows: TGCGCCAGCAGCCAGACAGGGGGATACGACAGCTCCTACAATGAGCAGTTCTTC.

CDR3 protein: CASSGQGYQETQYF. CDR3 in DNA: TGTGCCAGCAGTGGACAGGGGTACCAAGAGACCCAGTACTTC. The chain is built from TRBV25-1 and TRBJ2-5; 8 bases align to TRBD1. CDR1 MGHDK and CDR2 SYGVNS come from the germline V gene. The CDR3 has 14 amino acids. V lost 4 bases and J lost 0; bases outside the gene matches: 1.

This chain connects TRBV6-5 to TRBJ1-5; maybe TRBD1 (6 bases). The CDR3 extends over 13 amino acids. Germline CDR1 and CDR2: MNHEY and SVGAGI. V was cut by 5 bases and J by 9 bases, with 14 bases left in between. The CDR3 DNA sequence: TGTGCCAGCAGTACGACAGGTAGCTGGCCCCAGCATTTT. Translation gives CASSTTGSWPQHF.

The V and J genes are TRBV7-2 and TRBJ2-7; no clear D. Germline values: CDR1 SGHTA, CDR2 FQGNSA. V lost 1 base, J lost 0 bases, and 10 bases lay in between. The CDR3 is 15 amino acids. CDR3 in amino acids: CASSLEGRSSYEQYF. CDR3 nucleotides: TGTGCCAGCAGCTTAGAGGGCAGAAGCTCCTACGAGCAGTACTTC.

This chain links TRBV7-9 with TRBJ2-5; 8 bases map to TRBD2. Looked up from germline, CDR1 is SEHNR and CDR2 is FQNEAQ (reference sequence). J lost 0 bases, V lost 4 bases, and 13 bases had no gene match. The CDR3 runs 18 residues. DNA of the CDR3: TGTGCCAGCAGCTCCCCTCCTTCCGGGAGGGAGAACCAAGAGACCCAGTACTTC. Translated, it gives CASSSPPSGRENQETQYF.

The genes are TRBV7-9 and TRBJ2-7; 9 bases align to TRBD1. CDR3 length: 13 amino acids. J lost 3 bases, V lost 5 bases, and 2 bases had no gene match. Germline CDR1 is SEHNR and CDR2 is FQNEAQ (reference sequence). The CDR3 DNA sequence: TGTGCCAGCAGCCCGGGACAGGGCTACGAGCAGTACTTC. Its protein product is CASSPGQGYEQYF. Drawing the rest from reference TRBV7-9 and TRBJ2-7, the complete variable domain is DTGVSQNPRHKITKRGQNVTFRCDPISEHNRLYWYRQTLGQGPEFLTYFQNEAQLEKSRLLSDRFSAERPKGSFSTLEIQRTEQGDSAMYLCASSPGQGYEQYFGPGTRLTVT.

The chain uses TRBV7-8 and TRBJ2-5; perhaps TRBD2 as D (5 bases). CDR1 and CDR2 (germline): SGHVS, FQNEAQ. The V end was cut by 5 bases, the J end by 1 base, with 11 bases between. This CDR3 has 14 amino acids. CDR3 sequence reads: CASSPLGAQETQYF. In nucleotides, the CDR3 is TGTGCCAGCAGCCCGTTGGGAGCCCAAGAGACCCAGTACTTC.

The chain couples TRBV13 to TRBJ2-1; perhaps TRBD2 as D (6 bases). This CDR3 has 15 residues. The V gene lost 5 bases and the J gene lost 5 bases, with 16 bases spanning the gap. Germline V lookup: CDR1 PRHDT, CDR2 FYEKMQ (reference sequence). CDR3 in amino acids: CASSPRTNSHNEQFF. DNA for the CDR3: TGTGCCAGCAGCCCCAGGACTAATTCCCACAATGAGCAGTTCTTC.

Only a few counts were recorded for this clone. The chain combines TRBV4-2 with TRBJ1-2; D gene ambiguous. Trimming stripped 2 bases from V and 4 bases from J, with 2 bases between. The CDR3 has 11 amino acids. Germline loops: CDR1 LGHNA, CDR2 YNFKEQ. This CDR3 is CASSQSYGYTF. CDR3 nucleotide sequence: TGTGCCAGCAGCCAAAGCTATGGCTACACCTTC.